This passage covers 24 T cell receptor beta chains from one sample sequenced in a study of blood T cell repertoires in COVID-19 (dated by TCRdb to 2020 to 2021). The library was prepared using the immunoSEQ multiplex PCR assay. Imported from immuneACCESS, the table was reduced by TCRdb to in-frame sequences with V and J called. These copies leave out some clones; in studies compared against another copy, an unresolved V gene accounts for under half, and the cause of the remainder is not known. This sample has about 190,000 clones in its table, and over 70% of those were observed once. The ten biggest clones cover approximately 6.9% of the sample. The sequencing input was peripheral blood. Source of these receptors: a man aged 55 to 69 with acute or convalescent COVID-19.

J is TRBJ2-1 and V is TRBV7-3; 9 bases fit TRBD2. Germline V lookup: CDR1 SGHTA, CDR2 FQGTGA. The J segment lost 4 bases and the V segment lost 4 bases, leaving 5 bases of the junction unmatched. The CDR3 is made up of 15 amino acids. The CDR3 DNA sequence: TGTGCCAGCAGCTCCGGACTAGCGAGTTACAATGAGCAGTTCTTC. Its protein is CASSSGLASYNEQFF.

The rearrangement uses TRBV5-1 and TRBJ2-1, with a tentative D call TRBD1 (5 bases). The CDR3 covers 11 residues. V dropped 5 bases and J dropped 10 bases, with 10 bases sitting between them. Germline V gene sequence: CDR1 SGHRS, CDR2 YFSETQ. CDR3 bases: TGCGCCAGCAGTGTGGGGCTCGAGCAGTTCTTC. The encoded protein is CASSVGLEQFF.

V gene TRBV4-3 combines with J gene TRBJ1-2; 8 nucleotides agree with TRBD1. V was pared by 3 bases and J by 1 base, with 13 bases of the junction left unmatched. CDR1 LGHNA and CDR2 YSLEER come from the germline V gene. The CDR3 consists of 18 residues. The CDR3 nucleotides read TGCGCCAGCAGCCATGACGGACAGGGATTGCGCGTTAACTATGGCTACACCTTC. This codes for CASSHDGQGLRVNYGYTF.

V is TRBV28 and J is TRBJ1-2, with D uncertain. From germline, CDR1 is MDHEN and CDR2 SYDVKM. The CDR3 has 12 amino acids. V lost 5 bases and J 8 bases, leaving 12 bases between the germline ends. CDR3 region: CASSTQLKGYTF. The CDR3, as DNA: TGTGCCAGCAGTACGCAACTAAAGGGCTACACCTTC.

V and J are TRBV5-1 and TRBJ1-1, with 9 bases identical to TRBD1. The CDR3 totals 16 residues. Germline assignment: CDR1 SGHRS and CDR2 YFSETQ. J was trimmed by 5 bases and V by 4 bases; bases with no gene match: 12. The CDR3 nucleotides are TGCGCCAGCAGCATGTTTTTCGGGACAGGGAGGACTGAAGCTTTCTTT. Protein sequence: CASSMFFGTGRTEAFF.

This CDR3 reads CASSPTQGRGTGELFF. The CDR3 DNA reads TGCGCCAGCAGCCCCACCCAGGGGAGGGGAACCGGGGAGCTGTTTTTT. The gene calls are TRBV5-1 and TRBJ2-2, with D tentatively TRBD2 (7 bases). The germline V and J ends were trimmed by 4 bases and 5 bases, with 18 bases remaining between them. Per germline, CDR1 SGHRS and CDR2 YFSETQ. This CDR3 region has 16 residues.

The gene calls are TRBV7-6 and TRBJ2-7; possible D gene TRBD1, 5 bases. CDR1 and CDR2 from the germline V gene are SGHVS and FNYEAQ. CDR3 length equals 14 residues. Trimming left V 1 base short and J 2 bases short, with 9 bases between. This CDR3 is CASSLGQKTYEQYF. For the CDR3, the DNA is TGTGCCAGCAGCTTAGGACAGAAGACCTACGAGCAGTACTTC.

The genes are TRBV11-3 and TRBJ2-3; the D gene is possibly TRBD2 (5 bases). The germline V gene has CDR1 SGHNT and CDR2 YENEEA. Deletions cut 8 bases from V and 4 bases from J, with 13 bases between. The CDR3 totals 13 residues. The CDR3 protein is CASGRGSPDTQYF. DNA of the CDR3: TGTGCCAGCGGTCGGGGATCGCCAGATACGCAGTATTTT.

The V gene is TRBV5-4, the J gene TRBJ1-2, with D possibly TRBD1 on 6 matching bases. There are 13 residues in the CDR3. Trimming shortened V by 6 bases and J by 4 bases, and 13 bases separated the two germline ends. Germline V CDR1 and CDR2: SGHNT, YYREEE (reference sequence). CDR3 nucleotides: TGTGCCAGCAAACCCACAGGGCCCTATGGCTACACCTTC. Translated, it gives CASKPTGPYGYTF. Full variable domain (outside the CDR3, taken from reference TRBV5-4 and TRBJ1-2): ETGVTQSPTHLIKTRGQQVTLRCSSQSGHNTVSWYQQALGQGPQFIFQYYREEENGRGNFPPRFSGLQFPNYSSELNVNALELDDSALYLCASKPTGPYGYTFGSGTRLTVV.

The gene calls are TRBV3-1 (or the pseudogene TRBV3-2) and TRBJ2-5, with 13 bases lining up with TRBD2. From germline, CDR1 is LGHDT and CDR2 YNNKEL (reference sequence). The CDR3 loop spans 16 amino acids. With 0 bases clipped from V and 5 bases from J, the junction kept 3 bases outside the gene matches. The CDR3 loop is CASSQDGLAGVETQYF. The CDR3 bases are TGTGCCAGCAGCCAAGATGGACTAGCGGGAGTGGAGACCCAGTACTTC.

The rearrangement joins TRBV6-6 to TRBJ1-2; 7 positions match TRBD1. The trim removed 5 bases at V and 7 bases at J, leaving 4 bases unmatched. The CDR3 sequence is 12 residues long. The germline gives CDR1 MNHNY, CDR2 SVGAGI (reference sequence). CDR3 coding DNA: TGTGCCAGCAGTCCAGGGGGTGCTGGCTACACCTTC. Translated, it gives CASSPGGAGYTF.

V usage is TRBV9 and J usage is TRBJ2-5; 11 nucleotides line up with TRBD1. Germline V gives CDR1 SGDLS, CDR2 YYNGEE. This CDR3 region has 14 residues. The V segment lost 7 bases and the J segment 5 bases; nucleotides outside the gene matches: 7. This CDR3 is CASGRTGGLETQYF. The CDR3 nucleotides are TGTGCCAGCGGGAGGACAGGGGGCCTGGAGACCCAGTACTTC.

The chain has TRBV24-1 and TRBJ2-7; tentatively, D is TRBD2 (5 bases). V was clipped by 9 bases and J by 5 bases, with 16 bases between them. This CDR3 is 13 amino acids long. Germline lookup yields CDR1 KGHDR and CDR2 SFDVKD. CDR3 sequence: CATGVGVGDEQYF. Written as DNA, the CDR3 is TGTGCCACCGGGGTCGGGGTCGGCGACGAGCAGTACTTC.

The chain has TRBV4-1 and TRBJ1-3; the D is unclear. V gave up 1 base and J gave up 1 base, with 5 bases separating them. This CDR3 spans 14 amino acids. Germline CDR1 reads MGHRA; CDR2 reads YSYEKL. The CDR3 region has the DNA TGCGCCAGCAGCCAAGCCCGTTCTGGAAACACCATATATTTT. Its protein is CASSQARSGNTIYF.

J is TRBJ1-4 and V is TRBV7-9; D is unresolved. The CDR3 consists of 14 residues. V dropped 1 base and J dropped 4 bases, with 7 bases sitting between them. CDR1 is SEHNR and CDR2 is FQNEAQ in the germline V gene (reference sequence). The CDR3 is CASSLGLNNEKLFF. CDR3 in DNA: TGTGCCAGCAGCTTAGGACTCAATAATGAAAAACTGTTTTTT. Looking up the rest from reference TRBV7-9 and TRBJ1-4 gives the full variable domain: DTGVSQNPRHKITKRGQNVTFRCDPISEHNRLYWYRQTLGQGPEFLTYFQNEAQLEKSRLLSDRFSAERPKGSFSTLEIQRTEQGDSAMYLCASSLGLNNEKLFFGSGTQLSVL.

This clone was counted a single time. The V call is TRBV2, the J call TRBJ2-7, with 12 bases identical to TRBD2. There are 14 residues in the CDR3. Unmatched junction bases numbered 1, after V lost 6 bases and J lost 1 base. Germline V gene data show CDR1 as SNHLY and CDR2 as FYNNEI. The CDR3 loop is CASRLAGGSYEQYF. The CDR3 DNA sequence: TGTGCCAGCAGGCTAGCGGGGGGGTCCTACGAGCAGTACTTC.

The chain's CDR3 is CASSSRNQPQHF. The CDR3 bases are TGTGCCAGCAGTTCCAGGAATCAGCCCCAGCATTTT. The V gene is TRBV12-3 or TRBV12-4, the J gene TRBJ1-5; D is ambiguous. There are 12 residues in the CDR3. V lost 4 bases and J lost 4, with 5 bases in between.

This rearrangement joins TRBV11-2 to TRBJ2-7; perhaps TRBD2 as D (5 bases). Germline-derived CDR1 and CDR2 are SGHAT and FQNNGV. Trimming cost V 0 bases and J 0 bases, with 9 bases left between them. The CDR3 spans 15 residues. This CDR3 is CASSLELGDSYEQYF. For the CDR3, the DNA is TGTGCCAGCAGCTTAGAGCTCGGGGACTCCTACGAGCAGTACTTC.

The V and J genes are TRBV7-8 and TRBJ1-5, with D perhaps TRBD1 (6 bases). The CDR3 is 17 amino acids. Germline CDR1 and CDR2: SGHVS and FQNEAQ. V was pared by 5 bases and J by 4 bases, with 21 bases between. CDR3 in DNA: TGTGCCAGCAGCGGTCCGCGGGGGACAATGCTAAATCAGCCCCAGCATTTT. Amino acid sequence: CASSGPRGTMLNQPQHF.

The table lists this clone with a few counts. The gene calls are TRBV12-3 or TRBV12-4 and TRBJ1-1, with D perhaps matching TRBD1 (5 bases). The CDR3 spans 13 residues. V lost 5 bases to trimming and J lost 0 bases, with 7 bases between them. The DNA of the CDR3 is TGTGCCAGCAGTACGACAGTGAACACTGAAGCTTTCTTT. The encoded protein is CASSTTVNTEAFF.

The J gene is TRBJ2-2, the V gene TRBV24-1, with D perhaps TRBD1 (6 bases). Between the trimmed V and J ends, which lost 4 bases and 8 bases, there was a span of 16 bases. There are 15 residues in the CDR3. Looked up from germline, CDR1 is KGHDR and CDR2 is SFDVKD. CDR3 coding DNA: TGTGCCACCAGTGAGGGGAACAGGGTATCAGGGGAGCTGTTTTTT. This gives the protein CATSEGNRVSGELFF.

Turning to this clone: The same CDR3 can be traced to other DNA sequences in this sample. The V gene is TRBV30, the J gene TRBJ1-5, with D maybe TRBD1 (5 bases). V lost 5 bases to trimming and J lost 4 bases, with 12 bases between them. The germline V gene has CDR1 GTSNPN and CDR2 SVGIG (reference sequence). The CDR3 loop spans 13 amino acids. CDR3 loop: CAWAGKSNQPQHF. CDR3 bases: TGTGCCTGGGCAGGGAAGTCGAATCAGCCCCAGCATTTT. Filled out from reference TRBV30 and TRBJ1-5, the complete variable domain reads SQTIHQWPATLVQPVGSPLSLECTVEGTSNPNLYWYRQAAGRGLQLLFYSVGIGQISSEVPQNLSASRPQDRQFILSSKKLLLSDSGFYLCAWAGKSNQPQHFGDGTRLSIL.

Only one count was recorded for this clone. This sequence joins TRBV24-1 and TRBJ2-1; D might be TRBD2 (6 bases). Germline V gene data show CDR1 as KGHDR and CDR2 as SFDVKD. The CDR3 runs 18 residues. Trimming cost V 2 bases and J 5 bases, with 21 bases left between them. Written as DNA, the CDR3 is TGTGCCACCAGTGATTGGGACTTCGATCCCCTGGGGCACAATGAGCAGTTCTTC. It specifies CATSDWDFDPLGHNEQFF.

This clone was picked up a small number of times. The V gene is TRBV19, the J gene TRBJ2-7, with a possible D match to TRBD2 (6 bases). CDR1 is LNHDA, CDR2 SQIVND, per germline (reference sequence). The V gene lost 7 bases and the J gene lost 5 bases, with 18 bases spanning the gap. The CDR3 is made up of 14 amino acids. CDR3 coding DNA: TGTGCCAGTAACCCCCGGGGACTTTGCGACGAGCAGTACTTC. This gives the protein CASNPRGLCDEQYF.